These 17 T cell receptor beta chains share one sample of origin, sequenced in a study of beta chain features in type 1 diabetes. Study-wide results and caveats: In all four CD4+ subsets, TCRB CDR3 length was significantly, moderately reduced in type 1 diabetes.

Their antigens remain unidentified. Reverse transcription of all isolated RNA meant that expressed TCRB transcripts were sequenced. Profiled with immunoSEQ multiplex PCR; TCRdb holds only in-frame clones, not every one. Among hundreds of thousands of clones listed, about an eighth were seen once. Sequenced: naive CD4+ T cells from blood. The receptors shown here come from a man between 18 and 29 years old with type 1 diabetes.

The chain employs TRBV19 and TRBJ2-7; D possibly matches TRBD1 or TRBD2 (5 bases each). This CDR3 has 15 amino acids. Germline loops: CDR1 LNHDA, CDR2 SQIVND (reference sequence). The V and J ends lost 3 bases and 0 bases respectively, with 12 bases between them. Here the CDR3 DNA reads TGTGCCAGTAGTATGCCGGGGCTCCTCTCCTACGAGCAGTACTTC. The encoded protein is CASSMPGLLSYEQYF. The full variable domain, its missing parts supplied by reference TRBV19 and TRBJ2-7, is DGGITQSPKYLFRKEGQNVTLSCEQNLNHDAMYWYRQDPGQGLRLIYYSQIVNDFQKGDIAEGYSVSREKKESFPLTVTSAQKNPTAFYLCASSMPGLLSYEQYFGPGTRLTVT.

This clone was detected a few times. V and J are TRBV5-1 and TRBJ1-6, with D uncertain. V gave up 0 bases and J gave up 10 bases, with 14 bases separating them. The CDR3 spans 15 residues. Germline lookup yields CDR1 SGHRS and CDR2 YFSETQ. The chain's CDR3 is CASSLAIPEGSPLHF. The CDR3 bases are TGCGCCAGCAGCTTGGCAATTCCTGAGGGATCACCCCTCCACTTT.

Only a few counts were recorded for this clone. V is TRBV21-1 and J is TRBJ2-2. TRBV21-1 is a documented pseudogene. The CDR3 sequence is 16 residues long. Here the CDR3 reads CASSKPPGPYTGELFF. CDR3 nucleotide sequence: TGTGCCAGCAGCAAACCGCCGGGACCTTACACCGGGGAGCTGTTTTTT.

This chain joins TRBV9 and TRBJ2-5; 8 bases fit TRBD1. In germline, CDR1 is SGDLS, CDR2 YYNGEE. This CDR3 contains 14 residues. V trimming: 4 bases; J trimming: 2 bases; junction bases outside the gene matches: 4. The CDR3 region is CASSQGANQETQYF. The CDR3 DNA sequence: TGTGCCAGCAGCCAGGGGGCCAATCAAGAGACCCAGTACTTC.

This clone appeared a few times. V is TRBV28 and J is TRBJ2-7, with D perhaps matching TRBD1 or TRBD2 (5 bases each). The germline V gene has CDR1 MDHEN and CDR2 SYDVKM. Trimming took 2 bases from V and 2 from J, leaving 13 bases between them. The CDR3 has 15 amino acids. The CDR3 DNA follows: TGTGCCAGCAGTTTAGAAGAGGGACGGACCTACGAGCAGTACTTC. It codes for CASSLEEGRTYEQYF.

This clone was found a few times. The V gene is TRBV6-6, the J gene TRBJ1-2; D unresolved. There are 16 residues in the CDR3. Trimming removed 6 bases from V and 4 bases from J, with 21 bases in between. Looked up from germline, CDR1 is MNHNY and CDR2 is SVGAGI (reference sequence). CDR3 residues: CASRTDVSGRRYGYTF. The CDR3 DNA follows: TGTGCCAGCAGAACCGATGTCAGTGGGCGTCGCTATGGCTACACCTTC.

The gene calls are TRBV19 and TRBJ1-1; tentative D call: TRBD1 (5 bases). The ends were cut back, 5 bases at V and 1 base at J, with 17 bases in the middle. There are 16 residues in the CDR3. Germline V gene data show CDR1 as LNHDA and CDR2 as SQIVND (reference sequence). The CDR3 nucleotides read TGTGCCAGTAGTGTAAGGGGTTCGAACACGAACACTGAAGCTTTCTTT. Protein sequence: CASSVRGSNTNTEAFF.

This clone has only a few counts. The chain uses TRBV9 and TRBJ2-1; 13 bases map to TRBD2. The CDR3 contains 15 residues. The germline gives CDR1 SGDLS, CDR2 YYNGEE. Trimming at V came to 3 bases and at J to 8 bases, leaving 5 bases not matched to a gene. The CDR3 DNA reads as TGTGCCAGCAGCGAAACTAGCGGGGGGGCAGATGAGCAGTTCTTC. This translates into CASSETSGGADEQFF.

The V and J genes are TRBV2 and TRBJ1-1; D not resolved. V was clipped by 2 bases and J by 3 bases, with 13 bases between them. The CDR3 has 15 amino acids. CDR1 and CDR2 (germline): SNHLY, FYNNEI. CDR3: CASSELAQGYTEAFF. CDR3 nucleotide sequence: TGTGCCAGCAGTGAACTGGCACAAGGGTACACTGAAGCTTTCTTT.

In the case of this clone: The sample holds other DNA sequences that translate to the same CDR3. V is TRBV19 and J is TRBJ1-5; D unclear. Per germline, CDR1 LNHDA and CDR2 SQIVND (reference sequence). Trimming pared 5 bases from V and 2 bases from J, leaving 10 bases between. CDR3 length: 14 residues. Written as DNA, the CDR3 is TGTGCCAGTAGTCCTACCGGGGGCAATCAGCCCCAGCATTTT. Amino acid sequence: CASSPTGGNQPQHF.

The genes are TRBV5-1 and TRBJ2-5, with no clear D. Germline CDR1 reads SGHRS; CDR2 reads YFSETQ. V was pared by 0 bases and J by 5 bases, with 5 bases between. The CDR3 covers 12 residues. CDR3 in DNA: TGCGCCAGCAGCTTGGCCTGGGAGACCCAGTACTTC. It is translated as CASSLAWETQYF.

The rearrangement joins TRBV6-6 to TRBJ1-6; D remains unclear. The germline V gene encodes CDR1 MNHNY and CDR2 SVGAGI (reference sequence). Trimming cost V 7 bases and J 14 bases, with 15 bases left between them. The CDR3 has 12 residues. The CDR3 nucleotides are TGTGCCAGCACAGGTCCAAACTTGGCCCTCCACTTT. Translated, it gives CASTGPNLALHF.

This clone has only a few counts. V gene TRBV4-1 combines with J gene TRBJ1-4; 9 nucleotides align to TRBD1. Germline V gene data show CDR1 as MGHRA and CDR2 as YSYEKL. This CDR3 region has 15 residues. V was pared by 7 bases and J by 3 bases, with 6 bases of the junction left unmatched. This CDR3 is CASNRQGGANEKLFF. In nucleotides, the CDR3 is TGCGCCAGCAACCGACAGGGGGGAGCTAATGAAAAACTGTTTTTT.

In its sample, this clone was seen a few times. This chain uses TRBV21-1 with TRBJ2-7; the tabulated D call, TRBD1, remains unverified against the DNA. TRBV21-1 is assigned pseudogene status. This CDR3 spans 14 amino acids. The CDR3 sequence: CASSTPGQLYEQYF. DNA for the CDR3: TGTGCCAGCAGCACTCCGGGACAGCTCTACGAGCAGTACTTC.

V is TRBV5-8 and J is TRBJ2-1, with D maybe TRBD1 (6 bases). V lost 9 bases and J lost 0, with 16 bases in between. The V gene's germline CDR1 is SGHTS and CDR2 YDEGEE. The CDR3 runs to 15 residues. The CDR3 sequence: CATMGATNSYNEQFF. The CDR3 DNA is TGTGCCACCATGGGGGCGACGAACTCCTACAATGAGCAGTTCTTC.

The chain uses TRBV10-3 and TRBJ2-2; 9 bases align to TRBD2. Germline CDR1 is ENHRY and CDR2 is SYGVKD. Losses at the gene ends were 3 bases for V and 5 bases for J; bases not matched to a gene: 1. CDR3 size: 14 residues. In DNA form, the CDR3 reads TGTGCCATCAGTGAAACTAGCGGGACCGGGGAGCTGTTTTTT. Protein: CAISETSGTGELFF.

The gene calls are TRBV30 and TRBJ1-2; D unresolved. Germline V lookup: CDR1 GTSNPN, CDR2 SVGIG (reference sequence). The ends were cut back, 0 bases at V and 4 bases at J, with 9 bases in the middle. The CDR3 is made up of 13 amino acids. Written as DNA, the CDR3 is TGTGCCTGGAGTGTAAGCCGAGCCTATGGCTACACCTTC. Translated, it gives CAWSVSRAYGYTF.